This TCR beta chain was obtained from a study of blood T cell repertoires in COVID-19. How the authors handled the data: Reference gene primer amplification gave estimated nucleated cell counts. The method was immunoSEQ multiplex PCR; TCRdb's version includes in-frame clones alone and lacks a portion of them. V and J calls and clone size are copied from that table; D and trimming were computed from the DNA. The sample lists over 250,000 clones, around 86% seen once, with under 3% in the top ten. Between the trimmed V and J ends, which lost 3 bases and 3 bases, there was a span of 11 bases. CDR1 is SQVTM and CDR2 is ANQGSEA in the germline V gene. The CDR3 has 13 amino acids.

Sequencing input: PBMCs or T cells enriched from blood (not recorded which). The chain links TRBV29-1 to TRBJ1-1; D ambiguous. This TCR was recovered from a woman aged 18 to 35 who had recovered from COVID-19. CDR3 protein: CSVEEVTDTEAFF. DNA of the CDR3: TGCAGCGTTGAGGAGGTTACGGACACTGAAGCTTTCTTT.